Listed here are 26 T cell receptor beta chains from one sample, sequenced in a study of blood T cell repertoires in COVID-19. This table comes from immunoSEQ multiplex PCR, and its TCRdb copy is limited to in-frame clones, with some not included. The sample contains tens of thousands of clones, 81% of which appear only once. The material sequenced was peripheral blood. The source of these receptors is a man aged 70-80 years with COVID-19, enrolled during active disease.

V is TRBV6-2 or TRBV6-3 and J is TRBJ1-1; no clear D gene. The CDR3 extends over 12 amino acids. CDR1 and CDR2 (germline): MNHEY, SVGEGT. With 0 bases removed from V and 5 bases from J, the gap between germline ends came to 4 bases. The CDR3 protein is CASSYSATEAFF. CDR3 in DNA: TGTGCCAGCAGTTACTCCGCGACTGAAGCTTTCTTT.

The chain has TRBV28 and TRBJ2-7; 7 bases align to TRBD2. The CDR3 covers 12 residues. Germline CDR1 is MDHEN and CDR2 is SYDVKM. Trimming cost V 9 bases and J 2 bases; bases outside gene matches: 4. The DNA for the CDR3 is TGTGCCAGTTCTAGCGGACCCTACGAGCAGTACTTC. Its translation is CASSSGPYEQYF.

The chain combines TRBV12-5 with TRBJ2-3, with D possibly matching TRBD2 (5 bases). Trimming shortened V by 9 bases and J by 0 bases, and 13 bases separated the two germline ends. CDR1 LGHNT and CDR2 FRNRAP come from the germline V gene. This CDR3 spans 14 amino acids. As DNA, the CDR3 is TGTGCTAGCTCTAGCATCTCTAGCACAGATACGCAGTATTTT. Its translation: CASSSISSTDTQYF.

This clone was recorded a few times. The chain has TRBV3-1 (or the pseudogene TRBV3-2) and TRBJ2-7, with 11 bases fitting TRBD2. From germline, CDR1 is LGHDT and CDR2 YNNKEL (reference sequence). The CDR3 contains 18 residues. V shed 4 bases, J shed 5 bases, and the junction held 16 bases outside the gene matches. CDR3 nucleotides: TGTGCCAGCAGCCCCCGCCGATTAGCGGGAGGGCCCGCCGACGAGCAGTACTTC. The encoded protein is CASSPRRLAGGPADEQYF.

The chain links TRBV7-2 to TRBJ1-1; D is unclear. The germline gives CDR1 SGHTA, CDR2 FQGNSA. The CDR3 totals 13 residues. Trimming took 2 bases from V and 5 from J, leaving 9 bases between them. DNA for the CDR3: TGTGCCAGCAGCTTACAGCGAGGAACTGAAGCTTTCTTT. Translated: CASSLQRGTEAFF.

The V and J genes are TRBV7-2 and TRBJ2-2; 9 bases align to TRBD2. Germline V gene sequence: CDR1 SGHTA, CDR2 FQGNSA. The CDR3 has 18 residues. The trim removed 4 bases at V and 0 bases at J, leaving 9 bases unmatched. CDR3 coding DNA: TGTGCCAGCAGCTACGCGACTAGCGGAAGACCGAACACCGGGGAGCTGTTTTTT. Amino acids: CASSYATSGRPNTGELFF. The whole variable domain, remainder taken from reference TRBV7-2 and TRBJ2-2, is GAGVSQSPSNKVTEKGKDVELRCDPISGHTALYWYRQSLGQGLEFLIYFQGNSAPDKSGLPSDRFSAERTGGSVSTLTIQRTQQEDSAVYLCASSYATSGRPNTGELFFGEGSRLTVL.

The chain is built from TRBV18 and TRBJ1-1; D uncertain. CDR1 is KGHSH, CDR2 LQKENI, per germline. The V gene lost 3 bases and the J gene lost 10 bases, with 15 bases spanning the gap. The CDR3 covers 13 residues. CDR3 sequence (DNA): TGTGCCAGCTCACCTCAAAAAGCTGAGGGAGCTTTCTTT. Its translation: CASSPQKAEGAFF. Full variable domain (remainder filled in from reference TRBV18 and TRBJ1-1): NAGVMQNPRHLVRRRGQEARLRCSPMKGHSHVYWYRQLPEEGLKFMVYLQKENIIDESGMPKERFSAEFPKEGPSILRIQQVVRGDSAAYFCASSPQKAEGAFFGQGTRLTVV.

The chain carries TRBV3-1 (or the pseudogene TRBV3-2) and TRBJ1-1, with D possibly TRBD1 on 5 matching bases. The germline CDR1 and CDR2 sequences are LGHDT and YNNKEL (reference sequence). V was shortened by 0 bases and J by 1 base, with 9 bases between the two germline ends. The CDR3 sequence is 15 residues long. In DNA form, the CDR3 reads TGTGCCAGCAGCCAAGATCAAACAGGGAACACTGAAGCTTTCTTT. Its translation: CASSQDQTGNTEAFF.

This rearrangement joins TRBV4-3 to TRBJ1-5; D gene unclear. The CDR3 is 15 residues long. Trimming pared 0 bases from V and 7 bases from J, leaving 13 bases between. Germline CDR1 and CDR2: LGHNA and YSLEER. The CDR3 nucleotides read TGCGCCAGCAGCCAAGATGCGGCAGTTCGCCAGCCCCAGCATTTT. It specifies CASSQDAAVRQPQHF.

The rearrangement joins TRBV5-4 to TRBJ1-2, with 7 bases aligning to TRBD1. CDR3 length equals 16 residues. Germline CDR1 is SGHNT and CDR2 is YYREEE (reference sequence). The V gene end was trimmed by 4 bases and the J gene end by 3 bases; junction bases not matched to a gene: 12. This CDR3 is CASSPDRNLGDYGYTF. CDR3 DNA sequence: TGTGCCAGCAGCCCGGACAGGAACCTTGGGGACTATGGCTACACCTTC.

CDR3 sequence (DNA): TGTGCCAGCAGCTTACTAGCGGGGAGTTGGAATGAGCAGTTCTTC. Its translation is CASSLLAGSWNEQFF. The chain uses TRBV5-4 and TRBJ2-1; 10 bases map to TRBD2. The CDR3 contains 15 residues. CDR1 is SGHNT and CDR2 is YYREEE in the germline V gene (reference sequence). V shed 2 bases, J shed 7 bases, and the junction held 6 bases outside the gene matches.

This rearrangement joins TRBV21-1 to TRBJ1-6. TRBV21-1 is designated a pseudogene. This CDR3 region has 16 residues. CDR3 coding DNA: TGTGCCAGCAGCCCCGGTACCGGGTCGTATAATTCACCCCTCCACTTT. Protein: CASSPGTGSYNSPLHF.

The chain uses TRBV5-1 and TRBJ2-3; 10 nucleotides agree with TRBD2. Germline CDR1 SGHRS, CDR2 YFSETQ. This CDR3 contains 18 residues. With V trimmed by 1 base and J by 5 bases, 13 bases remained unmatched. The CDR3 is CASSLTSSGSWAQDTQYF. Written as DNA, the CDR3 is TGCGCCAGCAGCTTGACGTCTAGCGGGAGTTGGGCACAAGATACGCAGTATTTT.

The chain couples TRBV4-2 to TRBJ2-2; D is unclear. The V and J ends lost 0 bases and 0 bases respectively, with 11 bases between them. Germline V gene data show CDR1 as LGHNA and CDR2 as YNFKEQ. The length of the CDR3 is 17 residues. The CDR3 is CASSQDLDFSNTGELFF. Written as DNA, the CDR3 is TGTGCCAGCAGCCAAGATCTCGACTTTTCGAACACCGGGGAGCTGTTTTTT.

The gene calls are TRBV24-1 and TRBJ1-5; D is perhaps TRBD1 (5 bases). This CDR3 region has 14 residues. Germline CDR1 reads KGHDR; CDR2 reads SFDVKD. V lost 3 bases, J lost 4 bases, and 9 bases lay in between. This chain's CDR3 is CATSDATENQPQHF. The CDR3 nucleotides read TGTGCCACCAGTGATGCGACAGAGAATCAGCCCCAGCATTTT.

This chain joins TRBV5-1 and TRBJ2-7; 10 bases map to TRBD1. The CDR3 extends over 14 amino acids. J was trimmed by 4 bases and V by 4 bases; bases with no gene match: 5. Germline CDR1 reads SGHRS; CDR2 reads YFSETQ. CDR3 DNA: TGCGCCAGCAGCCCGGGACAGGGGATATACGAGCAGTACTTC. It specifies CASSPGQGIYEQYF.

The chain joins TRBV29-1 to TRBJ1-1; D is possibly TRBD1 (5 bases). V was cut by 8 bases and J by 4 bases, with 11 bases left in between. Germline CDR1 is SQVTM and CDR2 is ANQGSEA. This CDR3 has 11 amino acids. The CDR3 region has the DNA TGCAGCTGGGGGGAGGGCACTGAAGCTTTCTTT. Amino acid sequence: CSWGEGTEAFF. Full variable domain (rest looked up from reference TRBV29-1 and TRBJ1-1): SAVISQKPSRDICQRGTSLTIQCQVDSQVTMMFWYRQQPGQSLTLIATANQGSEATYESGFVIDKFPISRPNLTFSTLTVSNMSPEDSSIYLCSWGEGTEAFFGQGTRLTVV.

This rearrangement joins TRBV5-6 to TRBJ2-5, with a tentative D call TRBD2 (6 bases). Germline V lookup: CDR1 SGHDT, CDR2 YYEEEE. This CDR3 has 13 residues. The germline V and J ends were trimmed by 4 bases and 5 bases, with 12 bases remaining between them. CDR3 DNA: TGTGCCAGCAGCCTGACTAGTGGGGAGACCCAGTACTTC. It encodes CASSLTSGETQYF.

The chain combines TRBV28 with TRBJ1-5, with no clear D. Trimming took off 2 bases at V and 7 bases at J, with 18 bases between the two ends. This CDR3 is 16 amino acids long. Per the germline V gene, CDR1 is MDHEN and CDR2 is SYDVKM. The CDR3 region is CASSLGGSPQMQPQHF. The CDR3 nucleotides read TGTGCCAGCAGTTTAGGCGGGAGCCCTCAGATGCAGCCCCAGCATTTT.

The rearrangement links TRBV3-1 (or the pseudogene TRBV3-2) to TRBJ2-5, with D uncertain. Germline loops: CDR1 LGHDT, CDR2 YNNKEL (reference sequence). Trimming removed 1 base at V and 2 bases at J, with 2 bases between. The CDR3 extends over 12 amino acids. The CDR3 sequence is CASSQVQETQYF. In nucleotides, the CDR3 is TGTGCCAGCAGCCAAGTACAAGAGACCCAGTACTTC.

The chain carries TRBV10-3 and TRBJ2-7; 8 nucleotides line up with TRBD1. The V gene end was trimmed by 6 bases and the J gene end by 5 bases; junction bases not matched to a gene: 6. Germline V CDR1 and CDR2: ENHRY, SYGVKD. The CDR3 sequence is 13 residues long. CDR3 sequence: CAIRATGGDEQYF. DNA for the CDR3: TGTGCCATCAGAGCCACAGGGGGAGACGAGCAGTACTTC.

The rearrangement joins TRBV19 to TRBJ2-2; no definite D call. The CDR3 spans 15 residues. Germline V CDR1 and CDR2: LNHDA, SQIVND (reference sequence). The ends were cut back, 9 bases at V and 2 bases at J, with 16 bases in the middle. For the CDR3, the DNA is TGTGCCAGCCGGTCGGGTCCAGAAAACACCGGGGAGCTGTTTTTT. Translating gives CASRSGPENTGELFF.

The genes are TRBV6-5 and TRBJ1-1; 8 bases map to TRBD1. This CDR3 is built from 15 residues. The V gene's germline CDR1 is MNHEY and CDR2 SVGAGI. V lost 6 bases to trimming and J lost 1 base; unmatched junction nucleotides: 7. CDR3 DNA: TGTGCCAGCAGCCCAAGGGACAGGTCGAACACTGAAGCTTTCTTT. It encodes CASSPRDRSNTEAFF.

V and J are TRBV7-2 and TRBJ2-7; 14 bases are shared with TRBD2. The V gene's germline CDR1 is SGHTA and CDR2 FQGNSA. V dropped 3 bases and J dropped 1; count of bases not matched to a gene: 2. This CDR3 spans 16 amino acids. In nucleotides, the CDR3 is TGTGCCAGCAGCTTGGGACTAGCGGGAGTGTCCTACGAGCAGTACTTC. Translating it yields CASSLGLAGVSYEQYF.

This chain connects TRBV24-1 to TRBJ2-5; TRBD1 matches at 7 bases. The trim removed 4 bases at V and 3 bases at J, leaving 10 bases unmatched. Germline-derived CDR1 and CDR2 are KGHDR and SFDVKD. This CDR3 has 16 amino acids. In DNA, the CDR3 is TGTGCCACCAGTGAGAGACCGACAGGGATCAAAGAGACCCAGTACTTC. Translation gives CATSERPTGIKETQYF.

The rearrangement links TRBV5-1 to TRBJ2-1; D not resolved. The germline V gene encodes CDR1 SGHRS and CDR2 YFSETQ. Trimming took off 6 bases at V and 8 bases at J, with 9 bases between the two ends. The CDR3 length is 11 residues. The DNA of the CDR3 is TGCGCCAGCACCTTATCGGATGAGCAGTTCTTC. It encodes CASTLSDEQFF. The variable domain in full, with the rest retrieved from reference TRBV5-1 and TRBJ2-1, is KAGVTQTPRYLIKTRGQQVTLSCSPISGHRSVSWYQQTPGQGLQFLFEYFSETQRNKGNFPGRFSGRQFSNSRSEMNVSTLELGDSALYLCASTLSDEQFFGPGTRLTVL.